What follows is one TCR beta chain and its context. J gave up 2 bases and V 7 bases, and 4 bases lay outside the gene matches. The length of the CDR3 is 13 residues. Germline values: CDR1 SGHRS, CDR2 YFSETQ. TCRdb's table, derived via immunoSEQ multiplex PCR, lists solely in-frame clones and lacks some. In the table there are a few million clones, about 92% of which are singletons. This record comes from a study of shared clonotypes between healthy human individuals. This sequence joins TRBV5-1 and TRBJ1-2; 8 bases map to TRBD1. The sequence came from a man between 18 and 29 years old in good health. Some clones in this sample may be carry-over from other donors' samples. The sample consisted of naive CD4+ T cells from PBMCs. Subset here: CD45RA+ positively selected. The CDR3 spells CASWDRTNYGYTF. The CDR3 DNA reads as TGCGCCAGCTGGGACAGGACCAACTATGGCTACACCTTC.